The text below deals with one T cell receptor (beta chain). The antigen is unknown. The trim removed 5 bases at V and 8 bases at J, leaving 9 bases unmatched. CDR3 length equals 14 residues. Germline CDR1 and CDR2: SGHTA and FQGNSA. PCR was performed using 60 Vbeta and 13 Jbeta primers. Method: immunoSEQ multiplex PCR; TCRdb's copy keeps in-frame clones and lacks some. The data contain 200,000 to 300,000 clones, 82% of them singletons. This sample was taken from a study of cytomegalovirus exposure and HLA in healthy donors. Study-level findings and limits: TCR beta chains associated with HLA were, in a later analysis, more clonally expanded than equally common others. Indistinguishable V segments, including TRBV6-2 and TRBV6-3, were excluded. The study reported that TCR beta sequences accurately predicted HLA-A and HLA-B alleles in most subjects.

The chain carries TRBV7-2 and TRBJ1-2, with TRBD1 matching over 9 bases. This clonotype was sampled from a woman aged 40 to 55 in good health and CMV-seropositive. Material for sequencing was PBMCs. The CDR3 sequence: CASSPIKQGAGYTF. The CDR3 DNA reads as TGTGCCAGCAGCCCGATAAAACAGGGGGCGGGCTACACCTTC. Drawing the rest from reference TRBV7-2 and TRBJ1-2, the complete variable domain is GAGVSQSPSNKVTEKGKDVELRCDPISGHTALYWYRQSLGQGLEFLIYFQGNSAPDKSGLPSDRFSAERTGGSVSTLTIQRTQQEDSAVYLCASSPIKQGAGYTFGSGTRLTVV.